Listed here are 7 T cell receptor beta chains from one sample, sequenced in a study of Ad26.COV2.S vaccination and SARS-CoV-2 variants (dated by TCRdb to about 2021). Libraries were made using the immunoSEQ multiplex PCR assay. The table was pulled from immuneACCESS by TCRdb, which kept in-frame rearrangements only. Such tables lose some clones; where checked, under half of the loss comes from unresolved V genes, and the rest has no known cause. The sample table lists over 85,000 clones, around 80% of them with a count of one. The ten most abundant clones make up around 16% of the sample. The time point label here, explained by the study, means: individuals recovered from natural SARS-CoV-2 infection. This specimen was peripheral blood, taken after recovery from COVID-19. The receptors were sampled from a human donor who had recovered from COVID-19.

This clone has just a few counts. V is TRBV2 and J is TRBJ2-3; D perhaps matches TRBD2 (5 bases). Trimming took off 6 bases at V and 0 bases at J, with 10 bases between the two ends. The CDR3 extends over 14 amino acids. Per germline, CDR1 SNHLY and CDR2 FYNNEI. The CDR3 DNA is TGTGCCAGCAGCAGGACTCTAAGCACAGATACGCAGTATTTT. Protein: CASSRTLSTDTQYF.

In its sample, this clone was seen a few times. This rearrangement joins TRBV9 to TRBJ2-2; 8 bases map to TRBD1. Looked up from germline, CDR1 is SGDLS and CDR2 is YYNGEE. The V segment lost 0 bases and the J segment 4 bases; nucleotides outside the gene matches: 8. This CDR3 has 17 amino acids. The CDR3 spells CASSVVGQGASTGELFF. The CDR3 DNA sequence: TGTGCCAGCAGCGTAGTTGGTCAGGGGGCGAGCACCGGGGAGCTGTTTTTT.

The chain combines TRBV12-5 with TRBJ2-7; 8 bases are a match to TRBD1. The V gene's germline CDR1 is LGHNT and CDR2 FRNRAP. The CDR3 has 14 residues. V shed 1 base, J shed 5 bases, and the junction held 4 bases outside the gene matches. CDR3 DNA: TGTGCTAGTGGTTTGGGGACAGGGATCCACGAGCAGTACTTC. As protein: CASGLGTGIHEQYF. Filled out from reference TRBV12-5 and TRBJ2-7, the complete variable domain reads DARVTQTPRHKVTEMGQEVTMRCQPILGHNTVFWYRQTMMQGLELLAYFRNRAPLDDSGMPKDRFSAEMPDATLATLKIQPSEPRDSAVYFCASGLGTGIHEQYFGPGTRLTVT.

This chain joins TRBV7-2 and TRBJ2-7; D remains ambiguous. The V end was cut by 4 bases, the J end by 3 bases, with 16 bases between. Germline-derived CDR1 and CDR2 are SGHTA and FQGNSA. This CDR3 is 15 amino acids long. CDR3 sequence: CASSSDVPHGYEQYF. CDR3 DNA sequence: TGTGCCAGCAGCTCCGACGTGCCCCACGGCTACGAGCAGTACTTC.

V and J are TRBV10-1 and TRBJ1-1; D unclear. Germline V CDR1 and CDR2: WNHNN, SYGVQD (reference sequence). With 3 bases removed from V and 1 base from J, the gap between germline ends came to 9 bases. The CDR3 is made up of 14 amino acids. CDR3 sequence (DNA): TGCGCCAGCAGTGACTCGGGCGGGAACACTGAAGCTTTCTTT. It translates to CASSDSGGNTEAFF.

Only one count was recorded for this clone. The chain employs TRBV19 and TRBJ2-3; D is ambiguous. The germline CDR1 and CDR2 sequences are LNHDA and SQIVND (reference sequence). The length of the CDR3 is 14 residues. Trimming removed 4 bases from V and 1 base from J, with 9 bases in between. The CDR3 loop reads CASSRSTRTDTQYF. The CDR3 DNA is TGTGCCAGTAGTAGATCCACCCGCACAGATACGCAGTATTTT.

The V gene is TRBV11-2, the J gene TRBJ1-6; tentatively, D is TRBD1 (6 bases). V was clipped by 4 bases and J by 8 bases, with 21 bases between them. Germline V gene sequence: CDR1 SGHAT, CDR2 FQNNGV. CDR3 size: 17 residues. The CDR3 coding sequence is TGTGCCAGCAGCTCACGGGGGGCCGTCTTTGGGGATTCACCCCTCCACTTT. Encoded protein: CASSSRGAVFGDSPLHF.